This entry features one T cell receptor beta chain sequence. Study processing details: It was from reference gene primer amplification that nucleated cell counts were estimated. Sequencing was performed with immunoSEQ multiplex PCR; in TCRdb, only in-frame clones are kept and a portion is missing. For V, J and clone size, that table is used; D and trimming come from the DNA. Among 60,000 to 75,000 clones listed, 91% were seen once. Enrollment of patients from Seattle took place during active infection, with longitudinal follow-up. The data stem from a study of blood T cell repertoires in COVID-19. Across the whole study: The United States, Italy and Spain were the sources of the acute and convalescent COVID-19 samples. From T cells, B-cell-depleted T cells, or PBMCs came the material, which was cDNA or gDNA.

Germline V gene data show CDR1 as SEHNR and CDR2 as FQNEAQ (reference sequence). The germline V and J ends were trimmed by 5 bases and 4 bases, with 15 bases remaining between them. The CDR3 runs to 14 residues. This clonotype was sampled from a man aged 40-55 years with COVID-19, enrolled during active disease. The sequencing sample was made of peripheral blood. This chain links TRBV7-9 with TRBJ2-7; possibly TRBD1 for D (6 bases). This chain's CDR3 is CASSIQGPGYEQYF. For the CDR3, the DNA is TGTGCCAGCAGCATACAGGGCCCTGGTTACGAGCAGTACTTC.